Presented here are 30 T cell receptor beta chains from one specimen sequenced in a study of blood T cells in healthy people across ages. Through a sample-barcoded 5' primer and a J-beta primer mix, a second PCR was run for 7 to 11 cycles. TCRdb analysed the 5' RACE reads with MiXCR anew, one entry per CDR3 protein. Here the sample spans 2 million or so distinct CDR3 sequences, around 48% being singletons. Sequenced: blood. These TCRs come from a woman between 40 and 55 years old in good health.

The chain joins TRBV29-1 to TRBJ1-1; TRBD1 matches at 10 bases. The V segment lost 3 bases and the J segment 2 bases; nucleotides outside the gene matches: 6. From germline, CDR1 is SQVTM and CDR2 ANQGSEA. The length of the CDR3 is 15 residues. Here the CDR3 DNA reads TGCAGCGTTGAGGGGACAGGGGACCATAACACTGAAGCTTTCTTT. Protein sequence: CSVEGTGDHNTEAFF.

The V gene is TRBV5-5, the J gene TRBJ2-1; D ambiguous. The ends were cut back, 3 bases at V and 3 bases at J, with 16 bases in the middle. The germline gives CDR1 SGHKS, CDR2 YYEKEE (reference sequence). The CDR3 is made up of 16 amino acids. The CDR3 region is CASSSPHWRFYNEQFF. The DNA of the CDR3 is TGTGCCAGCAGCTCCCCACACTGGCGTTTCTACAATGAGCAGTTCTTC.

The chain has TRBV29-1 and TRBJ2-3; weak D call: TRBD2 (6 bases). The germline V gene has CDR1 SQVTM and CDR2 ANQGSEA. V lost 0 bases and J 4 bases, leaving 11 bases between the germline ends. The CDR3 loop spans 14 amino acids. DNA of the CDR3: TGCAGCGTTGAAGATGGGCTAGCGCCAGATACGCAGTATTTT. It yields the protein CSVEDGLAPDTQYF.

A few counts support this clonotype. This rearrangement joins TRBV20-1 to TRBJ2-3; TRBD2 matches 7 bases. The CDR3 spans 15 residues. In germline, CDR1 is DFQATT, CDR2 SNEGSKA (reference sequence). With V trimmed by 3 bases and J by 2 bases, 8 bases remained unmatched. The CDR3 reads CSASSTAGPTDTQYF. For the CDR3, the DNA is TGCAGTGCTAGTTCCACAGCGGGGCCCACAGATACGCAGTATTTT.

J is TRBJ2-7 and V is TRBV29-1; D is possibly TRBD1 (5 bases). V was trimmed by 3 bases and J by 0 bases, leaving 9 bases between them. Per the germline V gene, CDR1 is SQVTM and CDR2 is ANQGSEA. This CDR3 has 13 residues. CDR3 region: CSVDVGDSYEQYF. The CDR3 nucleotides read TGCAGCGTTGATGTAGGGGACTCCTACGAGCAGTACTTC.

The chain combines TRBV28 with TRBJ1-6, with D possibly being TRBD1 (5 bases). Trimming shortened V by 4 bases and J by 6 bases, and 19 bases separated the two germline ends. Germline V lookup: CDR1 MDHEN, CDR2 SYDVKM. The CDR3 has 17 amino acids. The CDR3 bases are TGTGCCAGCAGTTCTGACCGGTCAGGGTTAGGTAATTCACCCCTCCACTTT. It specifies CASSSDRSGLGNSPLHF.

The rearrangement joins TRBV5-1 to TRBJ2-5, with D possibly TRBD1 on 5 matching bases. CDR1 and CDR2 from the germline V gene are SGHRS and YFSETQ. V lost 0 bases to trimming and J lost 5 bases, with 26 bases between them. The CDR3 is 19 residues long. CDR3 region: CASSLGPGRVILGAETQYF. The CDR3 DNA sequence: TGCGCCAGCAGCTTGGGTCCAGGCAGGGTAATCCTGGGCGCCGAGACCCAGTACTTC.

The chain has TRBV7-9 and TRBJ1-4; 7 bases fit TRBD1. Germline CDR1 is SEHNR and CDR2 is FQNEAQ (reference sequence). Losses at the gene ends were 4 bases for V and 4 bases for J; bases not matched to a gene: 3. The CDR3 runs to 14 residues. The CDR3 sequence is CASSSDRFNEKLFF. Here the CDR3 DNA reads TGTGCCAGCAGCTCGGACAGGTTTAATGAAAAACTGTTTTTT.

In this sample, this clonotype turned up a few times. The chain uses TRBV7-9 and TRBJ1-2; D perhaps matches TRBD1 (5 bases). CDR3 length equals 15 residues. Germline V gene lookup returns CDR1 SEHNR and CDR2 FQNEAQ (reference sequence). V lost 0 bases, J lost 5 bases, and 13 bases lay in between. The CDR3 loop reads CASSLAETVIYGYTF. The CDR3 DNA reads TGTGCCAGCAGCTTAGCTGAGACAGTGATTTATGGCTACACCTTC. The full variable domain, with the rest looked up from reference TRBV7-9 and TRBJ1-2, is DTGVSQNPRHKITKRGQNVTFRCDPISEHNRLYWYRQTLGQGPEFLTYFQNEAQLEKSRLLSDRFSAERPKGSFSTLEIQRTEQGDSAMYLCASSLAETVIYGYTFGSGTRLTVV.

The chain links TRBV9 to TRBJ1-4, with D unclear. The CDR3 has 15 residues. Trimming removed 0 bases at V and 8 bases at J, with 14 bases between. Germline V CDR1 and CDR2: SGDLS, YYNGEE. As DNA, the CDR3 is TGTGCCAGCAGCGTAGGGCCGAGTCCTCCGGAAAAACTGTTTTTT. Translation gives CASSVGPSPPEKLFF.

The chain uses TRBV18 and TRBJ2-7; D is perhaps TRBD1 (5 bases). Germline V gene data show CDR1 as KGHSH and CDR2 as LQKENI. This CDR3 is built from 15 residues. Trimming cost V 4 bases and J 0 bases, with 13 bases left between them. The CDR3 nucleotides are TGTGCCAGCTCACACCCAGGGTTGGGCTCCTACGAGCAGTACTTC. It translates to CASSHPGLGSYEQYF. The full variable domain, rest sourced from reference TRBV18 and TRBJ2-7, is NAGVMQNPRHLVRRRGQEARLRCSPMKGHSHVYWYRQLPEEGLKFMVYLQKENIIDESGMPKERFSAEFPKEGPSILRIQQVVRGDSAAYFCASSHPGLGSYEQYFGPGTRLTVT.

This clonotype was detected only a few times. This chain links TRBV6-2 or TRBV6-3 with TRBJ2-3; 7 positions match TRBD1. This CDR3 has 14 residues. CDR1 is MNHEY and CDR2 is SVGEGT in the germline V gene. Trimming took 4 bases from V and 4 from J; bases not matched to a gene: 5. CDR3 loop: CASSSTGDADTQYF. DNA of the CDR3: TGTGCCAGCAGTTCCACAGGGGACGCAGATACGCAGTATTTT.

V and J are TRBV28 and TRBJ2-7; the D gene is possibly TRBD1 (5 bases). Per the germline V gene, CDR1 is MDHEN and CDR2 is SYDVKM. The germline V and J ends were trimmed by 6 bases and 7 bases, with 16 bases remaining between them. The CDR3 covers 13 residues. CDR3 DNA: TGTGCCAGCAGCCCCGGACATTTCAATGAGCAGTACTTC. Amino acids: CASSPGHFNEQYF.

This clonotype has more than one count but fewer than ten. The chain combines TRBV28 with TRBJ2-1; D possibly corresponds to TRBD2 (6 bases). This CDR3 is built from 13 residues. The germline CDR1 and CDR2 sequences are MDHEN and SYDVKM. V lost 9 bases and J lost 4, with 13 bases in between. CDR3 nucleotides: TGTGCCAGTTGCGGGACTGATTACAATGAGCAGTTCTTC. Translating it yields CASCGTDYNEQFF.

The rearrangement joins TRBV7-8 to TRBJ2-6; 9 nucleotides align to TRBD1. V lost 4 bases and J lost 0; bases outside the gene matches: 7. CDR1 and CDR2 (germline): SGHVS, FQNEAQ. The CDR3 has 18 residues. The CDR3 protein is CASSSILTGGSGANVLTF. The CDR3, as DNA: TGTGCCAGCAGCTCTATCTTGACAGGGGGCTCTGGGGCCAACGTCCTGACTTTC.

The chain has TRBV24-1 and TRBJ1-2, with TRBD1 as a possible D gene (5 bases). From germline, CDR1 is KGHDR and CDR2 SFDVKD. The CDR3 is 14 amino acids. The ends were cut back, 3 bases at V and 8 bases at J, with 15 bases in the middle. This chain's CDR3 is CATSDAAGGGGYTF. CDR3 DNA: TGTGCCACCAGTGATGCCGCCGGGGGAGGAGGCTACACCTTC.

The chain links TRBV9 to TRBJ1-4; D not certain. Per the germline V gene, CDR1 is SGDLS and CDR2 is YYNGEE. The CDR3 loop spans 15 amino acids. With 3 bases removed from V and 8 bases from J, the gap between germline ends came to 17 bases. The CDR3: CASSDYGSPEEKLFF. The CDR3 coding sequence is TGTGCCAGCAGCGATTACGGGTCGCCGGAGGAAAAACTGTTTTTT.

This sequence joins TRBV5-1 and TRBJ1-2, with 7 bases lining up with TRBD1. V shed 1 base and J 5 bases; nucleotides not matched to a gene: 14. The germline CDR1 and CDR2 sequences are SGHRS and YFSETQ. The CDR3 has 17 amino acids. CDR3 nucleotides: TGCGCCAGCAGCTTGTCTTCAACCGGGACAGACGATTATGGCTACACCTTC. This gives the protein CASSLSSTGTDDYGYTF.

The CDR3 bases are TGTGCCAGCAGCTCCGGCGGGGGGGCCAAAGATACGCAGTATTTT. Translated, it gives CASSSGGGAKDTQYF. The J gene is TRBJ2-3, the V gene TRBV7-3; 9 bases line up with TRBD2. The CDR3 is 15 residues long. Germline V CDR1 and CDR2: SGHTA, FQGTGA. Unmatched junction bases numbered 7, after V lost 4 bases and J lost 5 bases.

Comments on this clonotype: At one end, the junction sequence differs from germline, possibly due to a read error. The chain is built from TRBV4-1 and TRBJ1-1; 7 bases map to TRBD1. CDR1 and CDR2 (germline): MGHRA, YSYEKL. This CDR3 has 15 amino acids. CDR3: CAGSQVLDRYTEAFF. CDR3 DNA: TGCGCCGGCAGCCAAGTACTGGACAGGTACACTGAAGCTTTCTTT.

This clonotype was counted a few times. The genes are TRBV7-9 and TRBJ2-5; 9 bases agree with TRBD1. The assigned J gene may be wrong: the sequence end matches TRBJ2-7 better. The germline V gene encodes CDR1 SEHNR and CDR2 FQNEAQ (reference sequence). This CDR3 region has 15 residues. The CDR3 protein is CASSLSGQGTDEQYF. The CDR3 DNA reads as TGTGCCAGCAGCTTAAGCGGACAGGGGACTGACGAGCAGTACTTC.

Only a few counts were recorded for this clonotype. The chain carries TRBV5-1 and TRBJ2-1; TRBD1 or TRBD2 may be the D gene (6 bases each). Looked up from germline, CDR1 is SGHRS and CDR2 is YFSETQ. The V gene lost 1 base and the J gene lost 8 bases, with 19 bases spanning the gap. The length of the CDR3 is 16 residues. CDR3 in amino acids: CASSLRGRGGSDEQFF. The CDR3 nucleotides read TGCGCCAGCAGCTTGAGGGGCAGGGGAGGATCCGATGAGCAGTTCTTC.

In this sample, this clonotype turned up a few times. This rearrangement joins TRBV6-5 to TRBJ2-5; 7 bases fit TRBD2. The CDR3 runs to 15 residues. The V segment lost 3 bases and the J segment 2 bases; nucleotides outside the gene matches: 6. Looked up from germline, CDR1 is MNHEY and CDR2 is SVGAGI. Here the CDR3 reads CASSYRRLAQETQYF. CDR3 DNA: TGTGCCAGCAGTTATCGGAGACTAGCACAAGAGACCCAGTACTTC.

The chain carries TRBV7-6 and TRBJ2-1; maybe TRBD2 (5 bases). Germline CDR1 is SGHVS and CDR2 is FNYEAQ. The V gene lost 5 bases and the J gene lost 10 bases, with 12 bases spanning the gap. This CDR3 is 12 amino acids long. CDR3 loop: CASSDGIFEQFF. CDR3 DNA sequence: TGTGCCAGCAGCGACGGGATCTTCGAGCAGTTCTTC.

Remarks on this clonotype: The CDR3 carries no conserved terminal phenylalanine or tryptophan, so it likely arises from a read error. This chain connects TRBV29-1 to TRBJ2-5; possible D gene TRBD1, 6 bases. The J call is uncertain, as TRBJ2-7 better fits the DNA end. The CDR3 has 14 amino acids. Per germline, CDR1 SQVTM and CDR2 ANQGSEA. CDR3 residues: CSVGKTGLGREQYL. DNA of the CDR3: TGCAGCGTTGGGAAGACAGGTCTCGGGCGCGAGCAGTACCTC.

The chain combines TRBV4-1 with TRBJ2-3, with 8 bases identical to TRBD2. Germline values: CDR1 MGHRA, CDR2 YSYEKL. The CDR3 contains 15 residues. V lost 6 bases and J lost 3; bases outside the gene matches: 8. This CDR3 is CASRYTGLGTDTQYF. CDR3 bases: TGCGCCAGCAGATATACGGGACTAGGAACAGATACGCAGTATTTT.

V usage is TRBV28 and J usage is TRBJ2-7; D unresolved. V lost 7 bases and J 4 bases, leaving 23 bases between the germline ends. Germline V lookup: CDR1 MDHEN, CDR2 SYDVKM. The CDR3 runs 16 residues. CDR3 protein: CASNLQSHRPFYEQYF. The CDR3 coding sequence is TGTGCCAGCAACCTCCAAAGTCACAGACCTTTTTACGAGCAGTACTTC.

This clonotype has a single count. The V gene is TRBV28, the J gene TRBJ2-5; tentatively, D is TRBD1 or TRBD2 (6 bases each). In germline, CDR1 is MDHEN, CDR2 SYDVKM. The V and J ends lost 5 bases and 11 bases respectively, with 21 bases between them. This CDR3 is 14 amino acids long. The CDR3 coding sequence is TGTGCCAGCAGTCTACTACAGGGAGGCTACGGGCAGTACTTC. This translates into CASSLLQGGYGQYF.

The V gene is TRBV7-9, the J gene TRBJ2-5; 15 bases are shared with TRBD2. TRBJ2-4 matches the DNA end more closely, so the J call is doubtful. Germline CDR1 SEHNR, CDR2 FQNEAQ (reference sequence). The CDR3 runs 18 residues. The CDR3 DNA reads TGTGCCAGCAGCCCATCTCCGGGACTAGCGGGGGGTGCGAACATTCAGTACTTC. This gives the protein CASSPSPGLAGGANIQYF.

The CDR3 coding sequence is TGTGCCAGCAGCTTAGGGTTTGGGACTAGCGGAGTCGATACGCAGTATTTT. It codes for CASSLGFGTSGVDTQYF. The V and J genes are TRBV11-2 and TRBJ2-3; 11 bases line up with TRBD2. Germline loops: CDR1 SGHAT, CDR2 FQNNGV. This CDR3 comprises 17 residues. Trimming took 1 base from V and 6 from J; bases not matched to a gene: 9.